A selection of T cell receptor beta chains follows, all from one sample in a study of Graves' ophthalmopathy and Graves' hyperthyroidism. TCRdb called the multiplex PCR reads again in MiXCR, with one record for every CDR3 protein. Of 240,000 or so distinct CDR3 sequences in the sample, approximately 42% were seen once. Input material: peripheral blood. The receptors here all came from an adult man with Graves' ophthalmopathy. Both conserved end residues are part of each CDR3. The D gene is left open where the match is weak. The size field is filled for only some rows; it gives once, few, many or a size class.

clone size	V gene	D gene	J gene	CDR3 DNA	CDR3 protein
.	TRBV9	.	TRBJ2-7	TGTGCCAGCAGCGTAGTGGGGGGGGCTGACGAGCAGTACTTC	CASSVVGGADEQYF
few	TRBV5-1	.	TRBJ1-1	TGCGCCAGCAGCTTGGCCCCGAGAACGAACACTGAAGCTTTCTTT	CASSLAPRTNTEAFF
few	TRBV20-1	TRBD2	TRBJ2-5	TGCAGTGCTAGAAGCCCGGGACTACAAGAGACCCAGTACTTC	CSARSPGLQETQYF
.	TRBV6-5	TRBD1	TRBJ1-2	TGTGCCAGCAGTTACTCGGGACAGTTCTATGGCTACACCTTC	CASSYSGQFYGYTF
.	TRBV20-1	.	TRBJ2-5	TGCAGTGCTTATTCAGGACCAACCGACGAAGAGACCCAGTACTTC	CSAYSGPTDEETQYF
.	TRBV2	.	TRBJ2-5	TGTGCCAATTCCTCTGCCGGGACCGCCGCCGAGACCCAGTACTTC	CANSSAGTAAETQYF
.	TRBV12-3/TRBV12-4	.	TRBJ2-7	TGTGCCAGCAGTTCCCCGGGAGCAGGATACTCCTACGAGCAGTACTTC	CASSSPGAGYSYEQYF
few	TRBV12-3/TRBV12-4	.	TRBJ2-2	TGTGCCAGCAGACAGGGCGTCACCGGGGAGCTGTTTTTT	CASRQGVTGELFF
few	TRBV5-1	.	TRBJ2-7	TGCGCCAGCAGAGAGGGGGTGAGTCTGTACTTC	CASREGVSLYF
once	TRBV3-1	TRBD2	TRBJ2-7	TGTGCCAGCAGCCAGGGGAGCGGGAGGGCCGACGAGCAGTACTTC	CASSQGSGRADEQYF
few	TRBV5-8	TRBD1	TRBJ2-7	TGTGCCAGCAGCTTAAGGACAGGGACCAATACCTACGAGCAGTACTTC	CASSLRTGTNTYEQYF
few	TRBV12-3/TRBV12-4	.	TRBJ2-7	TGTGCCAGCAGTTCCCCCCGCTCCCCCTACGAGCAGTACTTC	CASSSPRSPYEQYF
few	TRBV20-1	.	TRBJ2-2	TGCAGTGCCGTTAGCGGCCGCGAGCTGTTTTTT	CSAVSGRELFF
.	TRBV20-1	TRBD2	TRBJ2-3	TGCAGTGCTAATAGCGGGGGCACAGATACGCAGTATTTT	CSANSGGTDTQYF
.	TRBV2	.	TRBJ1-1	TGTGCCAGCAGTGCCCCACAGGCGAACACTGAAGCTTTCTTT	CASSAPQANTEAFF
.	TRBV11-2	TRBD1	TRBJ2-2	TGTGCCAGCAGCCTCTTGGACAGGACCGGGGAGCTGTTTTTT	CASSLLDRTGELFF
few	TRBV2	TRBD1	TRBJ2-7	TGTGCCAGCAGTATAGGACAGGGGACCTACGAGCAGTACTTC	CASSIGQGTYEQYF
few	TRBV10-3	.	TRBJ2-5	TGTGCCATCCGCTCGTCGCTTGGAGGGCAGGGTGAAGAGACCCAGTACTTC	CAIRSSLGGQGEETQYF
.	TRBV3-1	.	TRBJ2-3	TGTGCCAGCAGCCAGGGCAGGAGCACAGATACGCAGTATTTT	CASSQGRSTDTQYF
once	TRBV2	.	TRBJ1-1	TGTGCCGGCAGTTTTTGGGGACACGTGAACACTGAAGCTTTCTTT	CAGSFWGHVNTEAFF
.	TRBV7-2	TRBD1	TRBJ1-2	TGTGCCAGCAGCTTAGATCATGGGTCAGGGGGCGATCGCTATGGCTACACCTTC	CASSLDHGSGGDRYGYTF
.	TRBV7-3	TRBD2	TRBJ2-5	TGTGCCACCAGCGGGGGACTAGCGGGTCGCCAAGAGACCCAGTACTTC	CATSGGLAGRQETQYF
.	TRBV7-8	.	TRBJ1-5	TGCGCCAGCAGCCGAACACAGGGTAATCAGCCCCAGCATTTT	CASSRTQGNQPQHF
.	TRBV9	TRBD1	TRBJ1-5	TGTGCCAGCAGCGAAGGGACAGGTGCTAATCAGCCCCAGCATTTT	CASSEGTGANQPQHF
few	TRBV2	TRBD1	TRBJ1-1	TGTGCCAGCAGTATTCGGGACAGGGGGGCTTTCTTT	CASSIRDRGAFF
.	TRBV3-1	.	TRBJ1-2	TGTGCCAGCAGCCCAGGTATTTCGGGGCCCACGGGTGGCTACACCTTC	CASSPGISGPTGGYTF
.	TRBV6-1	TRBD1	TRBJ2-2	TGTGCCAGCAGTTATACATCGGGACAGGGGAACACCGGGGAGCTGTTTTTT	CASSYTSGQGNTGELFF
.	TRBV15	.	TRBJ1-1	TGTGCCACCAGCAGAGTCGGGTCCGATGCTTTCTTT	CATSRVGSDAFF
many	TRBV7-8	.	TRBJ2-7	TGTGCCAGCAGCGCCACGAGAACAAGGGCATACGAGCAGTACTTC	CASSATRTRAYEQYF
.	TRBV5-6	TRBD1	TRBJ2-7	TGTGCCAGCAGCTTGGTACCCACAGGGGGAGATTACGAGCAGTACTTC	CASSLVPTGGDYEQYF
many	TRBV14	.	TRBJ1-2	TGTGCCAGCAGCCCGATCCCATATGGCTACACCTTC	CASSPIPYGYTF
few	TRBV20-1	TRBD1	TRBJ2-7	TGCAGTGCTCGACAGGGCCAGGGGGTCTACGAGCAGTACTTC	CSARQGQGVYEQYF
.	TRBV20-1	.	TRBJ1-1	TGCAGTGCGGTCAACAGTTGGGTTTGGACTGAAGCTTTCTTT	CSAVNSWVWTEAFF
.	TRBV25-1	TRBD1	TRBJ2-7	TGTGCCAGCAGTGATCGGAAAGGGGGCAGTTACGAGCAGTACTTC	CASSDRKGGSYEQYF
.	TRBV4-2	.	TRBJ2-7	TGTGCCAGTAGTATCGCGGCAGGGGCTTACGAGCAGTACTTC	CASSIAAGAYEQYF